A single sample is the source of the 18 T cell receptor beta chains below, sequenced in a study of response to subunit inactivated influenza vaccine. One entry per CDR3 protein results from TCRdb running MiXCR on the RT-PCR reads. The profile covers roughly 760,000 distinct CDR3 sequences, with 20% to 25% appearing a single time and roughly a tenth taken by the ten largest. The specimen comprised PBMCs from blood, sampled 5 days after vaccination. The receptor source for this set is a man aged 45-65 years who received an inactivated influenza vaccine.

This clonotype was detected only a few times. The chain is built from TRBV7-2 and TRBJ1-1, with D possibly being TRBD1 (6 bases). Trimming shortened V by 0 bases and J by 5 bases, and 13 bases separated the two germline ends. Germline CDR1 is SGHTA and CDR2 is FQGNSA. This CDR3 comprises 15 residues. The CDR3 reads CASSLAVTGPTEAFF. In DNA form, the CDR3 reads TGTGCCAGCAGCTTAGCGGTGACAGGCCCGACTGAAGCTTTCTTT.

This clonotype was recorded a few times. The rearrangement uses TRBV27 and TRBJ2-2; TRBD1 or TRBD2 may be the D gene (5 bases each). V lost 6 bases and J 5 bases, leaving 16 bases between the germline ends. Germline lookup yields CDR1 MNHEY and CDR2 SMNVEV (reference sequence). CDR3 length equals 15 residues. The CDR3 spells CASSLGTLGTGELFF. The CDR3 DNA follows: TGTGCCAGCAGCCTCGGGACCCTGGGAACCGGGGAGCTGTTTTTT.

The chain is built from TRBV7-2 and TRBJ2-3; 8 positions agree with TRBD2. From germline, CDR1 is SGHTA and CDR2 FQGNSA. The V segment lost 5 bases and the J segment 2 bases; nucleotides outside the gene matches: 6. The CDR3 consists of 15 residues. The CDR3 loop reads CASSSSGEITDTQYF. In DNA, the CDR3 is TGTGCCAGCAGCAGTAGCGGGGAGATCACAGATACGCAGTATTTT.

This clonotype showed up just a few times. The V and J genes are TRBV25-1 and TRBJ2-1; D uncertain. Trimming pared 4 bases from V and 0 bases from J, leaving 13 bases between. CDR3 length: 16 residues. Germline V gives CDR1 MGHDK, CDR2 SYGVNS. CDR3 in DNA: TGTGCCAGCAGTGCCCCTTCGGGTAGCTCCTACAATGAGCAGTTCTTC. Its protein product is CASSAPSGSSYNEQFF.

The sample holds a few counts of this clonotype. V and J are TRBV28 and TRBJ1-2; 7 positions agree with TRBD1. This CDR3 spans 14 amino acids. Per the germline V gene, CDR1 is MDHEN and CDR2 is SYDVKM. Trimming removed 2 bases from V and 6 bases from J; junction bases left unmatched: 6. As DNA, the CDR3 is TGTGCCAGCAGTTTAAGACAGGGTTTTAATGGCTACACCTTC. Protein product: CASSLRQGFNGYTF.

This clonotype showed up just a few times. The chain is built from TRBV25-1 and TRBJ2-1; D ambiguous. Germline V lookup: CDR1 MGHDK, CDR2 SYGVNS. The CDR3 is 12 residues long. With 7 bases removed from V and 4 bases from J, the gap between germline ends came to 8 bases. In DNA, the CDR3 is TGTGCCAGCACTATGGGTTACAATGAGCAGTTCTTC. Amino acids: CASTMGYNEQFF.

The chain recombines TRBV11-2 with TRBJ1-1; D is possibly TRBD1 (6 bases). V shed 4 bases and J shed 8 bases, with 11 bases lying between them. The CDR3 spans 12 residues. The germline CDR1 and CDR2 sequences are SGHAT and FQNNGV. The CDR3 spells CASSSVDREAFF. The CDR3 region has the DNA TGTGCCAGCAGCTCCGTAGACAGGGAAGCTTTCTTT.

This clonotype was observed a few times. The CDR3 coding sequence is TGTGCCAGCAGGACAGGTGGGGCCAACGTCCTGACTTTC. Its translation is CASRTGGANVLTF. The chain employs TRBV28 and TRBJ2-6, with D possibly being TRBD1 (6 bases). This CDR3 has 13 amino acids. Trimming took 6 bases from V and 3 from J, leaving 6 bases between them. Per germline, CDR1 MDHEN and CDR2 SYDVKM.

This clonotype was counted ten times or more. This chain joins TRBV7-9 and TRBJ1-1; D is undetermined. The V gene's germline CDR1 is SEHNR and CDR2 FQNEAQ (reference sequence). The V and J ends lost 6 bases and 3 bases respectively, with 14 bases between them. This CDR3 contains 14 residues. As DNA, the CDR3 is TGTGCCAGCAGAGACGGCGGTTTTGACACTGAAGCTTTCTTT. The encoded protein is CASRDGGFDTEAFF.

This clonotype has at least ten counts. The chain joins TRBV20-1 to TRBJ2-5, with a tentative D call TRBD1 (5 bases). V was cut by 2 bases and J by 4 bases, with 8 bases left in between. The CDR3 has 12 residues. Germline loops: CDR1 DFQATT, CDR2 SNEGSKA (reference sequence). This CDR3 reads CSARRGRETQYF. The CDR3 coding sequence is TGCAGTGCTAGAAGGGGTCGAGAGACCCAGTACTTC.

The genes are TRBV29-1 and TRBJ1-1; D is uncertain. Per the germline V gene, CDR1 is SQVTM and CDR2 is ANQGSEA. V was cut by 7 bases and J by 2 bases, with 11 bases left in between. This CDR3 spans 12 amino acids. CDR3 protein: CSALRANTEAFF. CDR3 sequence (DNA): TGCAGCGCTTTGCGAGCCAACACTGAAGCTTTCTTT.

This chain uses TRBV6-5 with TRBJ1-1; 8 nucleotides agree with TRBD1. Germline CDR1 MNHEY, CDR2 SVGAGI. The CDR3 extends over 16 amino acids. J lost 3 bases, V lost 2 bases, and 8 bases had no gene match. This chain's CDR3 is CASSYGYDRGDTEAFF. The CDR3 nucleotides read TGTGCCAGCAGTTACGGGTACGACAGGGGAGACACTGAAGCTTTCTTT.

This sequence joins TRBV5-1 and TRBJ2-1; D not resolved. V lost 6 bases and J 6 bases, leaving 10 bases between the germline ends. CDR1 SGHRS and CDR2 YFSETQ come from the germline V gene. The CDR3 sequence is 12 residues long. CDR3 residues: CASMEYSNEQFF. For the CDR3, the DNA is TGCGCCAGCATGGAGTACTCCAATGAGCAGTTCTTC.

The V call is TRBV20-1, the J call TRBJ1-1; a possible D gene is TRBD1 (5 bases). The CDR3 consists of 12 residues. V lost 4 bases to trimming and J lost 5 bases, with 11 bases between them. Germline CDR1 and CDR2: DFQATT and SNEGSKA (reference sequence). The CDR3 nucleotides read TGCAGTGCTACCGAGCGGGGGACTGAAGCTTTCTTT. Protein: CSATERGTEAFF.

This clonotype was observed many times. The genes are TRBV12-3 or TRBV12-4 and TRBJ2-5, with 14 bases matching TRBD2. This CDR3 is built from 16 residues. With V trimmed by 3 bases and J by 2 bases, 2 bases remained unmatched. The chain's CDR3 is CASSLTSGGGQETQYF. Written as DNA, the CDR3 is TGTGCCAGCAGTTTGACTAGCGGGGGGGGACAAGAGACCCAGTACTTC.

This clonotype was seen a handful of times. The V call is TRBV29-1, the J call TRBJ2-3; 7 bases are shared with TRBD2. Germline CDR1 is SQVTM and CDR2 is ANQGSEA. V lost 4 bases to trimming and J lost 4 bases; unmatched junction nucleotides: 2. CDR3 length: 12 amino acids. CDR3 in DNA: TGCAGCGTTGGGGAGGGTCCAGATACGCAGTATTTT. Translated: CSVGEGPDTQYF.

This clonotype has ten or more counts. V gene TRBV10-2 combines with J gene TRBJ1-2; 7 positions agree with TRBD1. The germline V gene has CDR1 WSHSY and CDR2 SAAADI. After removal of 9 bases from V and 4 bases from J, the junction contained 5 bases not matched to a gene. The CDR3 spans 12 residues. The CDR3 DNA reads as TGCGCCAGTATGACAGGGACCTATGGCTACACCTTC. Translated: CASMTGTYGYTF.

This chain connects TRBV4-2 to TRBJ2-2; maybe TRBD1 (6 bases). The V gene's germline CDR1 is LGHNA and CDR2 YNFKEQ. The CDR3 length is 14 residues. V lost 7 bases and J lost 4, with 13 bases in between. The CDR3 coding sequence is TGTGCCAGCAATATCGGACAGACCACCGGGGAGCTGTTTTTT. This translates into CASNIGQTTGELFF.